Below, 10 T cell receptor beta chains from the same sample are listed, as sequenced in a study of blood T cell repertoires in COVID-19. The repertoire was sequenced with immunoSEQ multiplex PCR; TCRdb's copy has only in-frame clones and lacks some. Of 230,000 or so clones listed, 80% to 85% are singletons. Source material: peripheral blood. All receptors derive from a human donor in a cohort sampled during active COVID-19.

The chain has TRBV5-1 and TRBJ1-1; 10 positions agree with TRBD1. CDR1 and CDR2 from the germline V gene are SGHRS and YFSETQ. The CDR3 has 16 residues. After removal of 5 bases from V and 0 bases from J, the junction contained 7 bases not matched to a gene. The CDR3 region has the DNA TGCGCCAGCAGTCCCGGGACAGGGGTAATGAACACTGAAGCTTTCTTT. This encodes CASSPGTGVMNTEAFF.

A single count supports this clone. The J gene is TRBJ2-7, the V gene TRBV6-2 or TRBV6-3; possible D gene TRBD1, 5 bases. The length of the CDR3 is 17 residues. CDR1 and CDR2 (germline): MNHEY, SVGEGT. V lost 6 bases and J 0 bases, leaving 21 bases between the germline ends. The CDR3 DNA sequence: TGTGCCAGCAGCTTAAGGGGTCGGGCGGCTTCCTCCTACGAGCAGTACTTC. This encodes CASSLRGRAASSYEQYF.

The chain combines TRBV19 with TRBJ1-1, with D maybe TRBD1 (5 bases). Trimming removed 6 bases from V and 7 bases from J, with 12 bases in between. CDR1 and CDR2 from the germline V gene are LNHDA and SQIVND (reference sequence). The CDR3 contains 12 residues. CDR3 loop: CASSRDSREAFF. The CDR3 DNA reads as TGTGCCAGTAGCCGCGACAGCCGTGAAGCTTTCTTT.

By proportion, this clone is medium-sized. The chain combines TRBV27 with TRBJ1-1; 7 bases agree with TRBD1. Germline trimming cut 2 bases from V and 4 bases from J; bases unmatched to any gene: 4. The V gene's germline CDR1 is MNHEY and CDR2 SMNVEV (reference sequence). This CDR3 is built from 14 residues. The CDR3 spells CASSLRDSFTEAFF. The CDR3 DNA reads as TGTGCCAGCAGTTTACGGGACAGCTTCACTGAAGCTTTCTTT.

The CDR3 sequence is CASSGTSGSSFFEQYF. As DNA, the CDR3 is TGTGCCAGCTCAGGGACTAGCGGGAGCTCCTTTTTCGAGCAGTACTTC. The chain couples TRBV18 to TRBJ2-7, with 14 bases lining up with TRBD2. Germline V gene lookup returns CDR1 KGHSH and CDR2 LQKENI. V lost 5 bases and J lost 6; bases outside the gene matches: 9. The CDR3 has 16 amino acids.

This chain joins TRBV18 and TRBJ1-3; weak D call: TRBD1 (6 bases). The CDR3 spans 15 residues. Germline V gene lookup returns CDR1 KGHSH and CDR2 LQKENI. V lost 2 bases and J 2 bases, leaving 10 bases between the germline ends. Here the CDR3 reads CASSPGQGPGNTIYF. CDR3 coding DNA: TGTGCCAGCTCACCAGGGCAGGGGCCTGGAAACACCATATATTTT.

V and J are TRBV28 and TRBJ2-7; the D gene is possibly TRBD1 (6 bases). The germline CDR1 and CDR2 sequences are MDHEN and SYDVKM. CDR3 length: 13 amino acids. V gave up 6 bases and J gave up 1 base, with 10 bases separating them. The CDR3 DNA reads TGTGCCAGCAGGTACAGGGAGTCCTACGAGCAGTACTTC. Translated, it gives CASRYRESYEQYF.

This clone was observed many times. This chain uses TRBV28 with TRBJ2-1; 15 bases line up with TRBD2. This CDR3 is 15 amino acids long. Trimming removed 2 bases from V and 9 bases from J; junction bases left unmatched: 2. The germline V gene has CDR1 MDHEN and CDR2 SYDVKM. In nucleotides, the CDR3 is TGTGCCAGCAGTTTAGGGACTAGCGGGAGGTCTGAGCAGTTCTTC. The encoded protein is CASSLGTSGRSEQFF. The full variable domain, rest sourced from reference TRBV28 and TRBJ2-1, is DVKVTQSSRYLVKRTGEKVFLECVQDMDHENMFWYRQDPGLGLRLIYFSYDVKMKEKGDIPEGYSVSREKKERFSLILESASTNQTSMYLCASSLGTSGRSEQFFGPGTRLTVL.

The CDR3 nucleotides are TGTGCCAGCTCACCATCATCACACGGGACTAGCCTCAATGAGCAGTTCTTC. Its protein is CASSPSSHGTSLNEQFF. The V and J genes are TRBV18 and TRBJ2-1; 9 nucleotides match TRBD2. Germline assignment: CDR1 KGHSH and CDR2 LQKENI. The CDR3 consists of 17 residues. After removal of 2 bases from V and 6 bases from J, the junction contained 11 bases not matched to a gene.

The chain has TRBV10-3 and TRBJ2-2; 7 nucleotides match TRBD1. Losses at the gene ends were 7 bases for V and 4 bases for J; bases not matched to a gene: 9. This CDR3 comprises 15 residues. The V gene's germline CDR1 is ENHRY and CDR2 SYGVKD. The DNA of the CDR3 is TGTGCCATCAAGGAAGGGGGCGCGGGCACCGGGGAGCTGTTTTTT. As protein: CAIKEGGAGTGELFF.